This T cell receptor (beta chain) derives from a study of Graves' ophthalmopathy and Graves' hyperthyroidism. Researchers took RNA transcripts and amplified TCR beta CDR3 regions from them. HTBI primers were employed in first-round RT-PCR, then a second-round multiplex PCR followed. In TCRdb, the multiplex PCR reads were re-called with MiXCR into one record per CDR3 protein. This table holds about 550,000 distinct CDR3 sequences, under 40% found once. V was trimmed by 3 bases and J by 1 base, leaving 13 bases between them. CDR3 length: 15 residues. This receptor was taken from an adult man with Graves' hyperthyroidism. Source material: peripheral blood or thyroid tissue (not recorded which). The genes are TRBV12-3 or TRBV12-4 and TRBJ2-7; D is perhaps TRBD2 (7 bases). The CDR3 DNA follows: TGTGCCAGCAGTTTCTCCGGGGGGCCATCCTACGAGCAGTACTTC. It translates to CASSFSGGPSYEQYF.